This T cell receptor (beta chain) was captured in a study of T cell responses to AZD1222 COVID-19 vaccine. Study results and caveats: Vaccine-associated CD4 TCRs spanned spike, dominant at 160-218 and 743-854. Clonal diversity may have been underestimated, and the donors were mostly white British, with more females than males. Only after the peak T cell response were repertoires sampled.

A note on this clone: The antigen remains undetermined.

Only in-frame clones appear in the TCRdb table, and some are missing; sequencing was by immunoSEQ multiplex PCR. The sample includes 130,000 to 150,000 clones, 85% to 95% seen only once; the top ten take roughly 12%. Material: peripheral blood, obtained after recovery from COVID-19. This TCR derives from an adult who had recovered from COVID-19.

CDR3 amino acids: CASRRQGELADTQYF. The CDR3 nucleotides are TGTGCCAGCCGGAGGCAGGGGGAGTTAGCAGATACGCAGTATTTT. The chain uses TRBV11-2 and TRBJ2-3; 7 bases match TRBD1. Germline V gene data show CDR1 as SGHAT and CDR2 as FQNNGV. The CDR3 loop spans 15 amino acids. J was trimmed by 4 bases and V by 8 bases; bases with no gene match: 12.